This TCR beta chain was captured by sequencing in a study of identical twins. V was pared by 1 base and J by 1 base, with 19 bases between. The CDR3 is made up of 18 amino acids. Germline CDR1 reads SGHAT; CDR2 reads FQNNGV. One entry per CDR3 protein results from TCRdb running MiXCR on the 5' RACE reads. The table lists 150,000 or so distinct CDR3 sequences, roughly 3.5% of them singletons, with 7.5% to 8.5% in the top ten. The table lists this clonotype with many counts. The chain combines TRBV11-2 with TRBJ1-1; maybe TRBD1 (5 bases). This receptor was taken from a man between 18 and 29 years old in good health. Material for sequencing was memory T cells sorted from blood. CDR3 loop: CASSLVVVWGSGNTEAFF. In DNA, the CDR3 is TGTGCCAGCAGCTTAGTAGTGGTCTGGGGCAGTGGGAACACTGAAGCTTTCTTT.